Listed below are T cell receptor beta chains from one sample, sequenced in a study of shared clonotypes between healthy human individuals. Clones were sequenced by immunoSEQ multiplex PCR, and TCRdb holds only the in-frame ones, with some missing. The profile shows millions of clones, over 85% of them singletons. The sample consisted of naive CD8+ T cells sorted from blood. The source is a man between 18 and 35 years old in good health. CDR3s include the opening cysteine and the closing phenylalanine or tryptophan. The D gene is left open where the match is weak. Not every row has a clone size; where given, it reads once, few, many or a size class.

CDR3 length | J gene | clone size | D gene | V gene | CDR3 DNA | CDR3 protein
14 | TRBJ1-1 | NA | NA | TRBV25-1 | TGTGCCAGCAGTGAATCCACCTTGGTCACTGAAGCTTTCTTT | CASSESTLVTEAFF
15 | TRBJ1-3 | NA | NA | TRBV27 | TGTGCCAGCAGTTTGCAGGGAACCTCTGGAAACACCATATATTTT | CASSLQGTSGNTIYF
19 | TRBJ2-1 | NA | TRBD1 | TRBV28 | TGTGCCAGCAGTTTATGGGGGACCGGGACAGACGTCTCCTACAATGAGCAGTTCTTC | CASSLWGTGTDVSYNEQFF
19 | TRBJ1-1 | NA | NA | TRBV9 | TGTGCCAGCAGCGTAGACCCCTGGACAGAGCCGTTTATGAACACTGAAGCTTTCTTT | CASSVDPWTEPFMNTEAFF
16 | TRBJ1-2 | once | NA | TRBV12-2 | TGTGCAAGTCGCTTAGTCCGACAGGGGGCTCACTATGGCTACACCTTC | CASRLVRQGAHYGYTF
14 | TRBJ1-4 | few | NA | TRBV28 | TGTGCCAGCAGTTTATCCCAGCCCCTCGCAAAACTGTTTTTT | CASSLSQPLAKLFF
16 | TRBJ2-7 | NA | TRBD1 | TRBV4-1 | TGCGCCAGCAGCCAAGAGGTGGGGCAGGGGGTATACGAGCAGTACTTC | CASSQEVGQGVYEQYF
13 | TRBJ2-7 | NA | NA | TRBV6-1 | TGTGCCAGCAGTGAAGGGATATACTACGAGCAGTACTTC | CASSEGIYYEQYF
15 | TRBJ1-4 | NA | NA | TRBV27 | TGTGCCAGCAGTTTTGGAGGGGCAGGGGATGAAAAACTGTTTTTT | CASSFGGAGDEKLFF
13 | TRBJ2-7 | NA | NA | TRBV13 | TGTGCCAGCACCGCTGTCCCGGCCTACGAGCAGTACTTC | CASTAVPAYEQYF
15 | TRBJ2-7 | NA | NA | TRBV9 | TGTGCCAGCAGCGTCGACGGGCTGGTCTCTTACGAGCAGTACTTC | CASSVDGLVSYEQYF
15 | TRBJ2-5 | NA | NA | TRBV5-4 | TGTGCCAGCAGCTTTGCGGCGGGGCTCCAAGAGACCCAGTACTTC | CASSFAAGLQETQYF
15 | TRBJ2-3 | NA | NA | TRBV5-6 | TGTGCCAGCAGCTTGCGGCTAGCTAGGGCAGATACGCAGTATTTT | CASSLRLARADTQYF
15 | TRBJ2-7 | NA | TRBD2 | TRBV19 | TGTGCCAGTAGCCCCCAGGCGGGAGGATACTACGAGCAGTACTTC | CASSPQAGGYYEQYF
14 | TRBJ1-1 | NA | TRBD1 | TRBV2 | TGTGCCACCCTTGACGGGACAGGGGGCACTGAAGCTTTCTTT | CATLDGTGGTEAFF
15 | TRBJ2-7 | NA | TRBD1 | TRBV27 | TGTGCCAGCAGTTCCGGGACAGGGGGAGCCTACGAGCAGTACTTC | CASSSGTGGAYEQYF
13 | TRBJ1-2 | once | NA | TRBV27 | TGTGCCAGCAGTTTCAACGTAAACTATGGCTACACCTTC | CASSFNVNYGYTF
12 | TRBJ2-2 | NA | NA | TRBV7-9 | TGTGCCAGCAGCTTAGGATCCGGGGAGCTGTTTTTT | CASSLGSGELFF
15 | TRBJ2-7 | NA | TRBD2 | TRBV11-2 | TGTGCCAGCAGCTATAGCGGGGGGGCCTCCTACGAGCAGTACTTC | CASSYSGGASYEQYF